These T cell receptor beta chains were read from a single sample in a study of T cells in Graves' hyperthyroidism and ophthalmopathy. MiXCR, run by TCRdb on the multiplex PCR reads, gives a single entry per CDR3 protein. In the table there are about 740,000 distinct CDR3 sequences, about 15% of which are singletons. Sequenced sample: blood. These receptors were obtained from a young woman with Graves' hyperthyroidism. Each CDR3 is given with its conserved first and last residue. The D gene is left open where the match is weak.

cdr3_aa: CASISGTGVGETQYF
v_call: TRBV2
d_call: TRBD1

cdr3_aa: CASRGSRATNEKLFF
v_call: TRBV28
d_call: -

cdr3_aa: CASGLGGTNYGYTF
v_call: TRBV9
d_call: -

cdr3_aa: CASSLDVVKSYEQYF
v_call: TRBV11-2
d_call: -

cdr3_aa: CASSSSMGLLGKTQYF
v_call: TRBV7-8
d_call: -

cdr3_aa: CASSLLAGVGEQYF
v_call: TRBV12-3/TRBV12-4
d_call: TRBD2

cdr3_aa: CATSQDPRQPSGELFF
v_call: TRBV24-1
d_call: -

cdr3_aa: CATSGSRNQPQHF
v_call: TRBV15
d_call: -

cdr3_aa: CASTDRASAYNSPLHF
v_call: TRBV2
d_call: TRBD1

cdr3_aa: CASSPPRGTGTYSYEQYF
v_call: TRBV7-9
d_call: -

cdr3_aa: CASRQRGAGGNEQFF
v_call: TRBV3-1
d_call: -

cdr3_aa: CASSLWTPTHEQYF
v_call: TRBV27
d_call: -

cdr3_aa: CASSQDGTSGDEQFF
v_call: TRBV4-1
d_call: TRBD2

cdr3_aa: CASSFLPGQGRDEQYF
v_call: TRBV7-9
d_call: TRBD1

cdr3_aa: CSAPLADPYEQYF
v_call: TRBV20-1
d_call: TRBD2

cdr3_aa: CASSYSKVPAAGDPYEQYF
v_call: TRBV6-9
d_call: TRBD2

cdr3_aa: CASTGLAGAGEQYF
v_call: TRBV2
d_call: TRBD2

cdr3_aa: CGAAGLAGSNEQFF
v_call: TRBV20-1
d_call: TRBD2

cdr3_aa: CASSSGGSGEQYF
v_call: TRBV5-1
d_call: -

cdr3_aa: CSVAKGAETQYF
v_call: TRBV29-1
d_call: TRBD1

cdr3_aa: CSARSSAYEQYF
v_call: TRBV20-1
d_call: -

cdr3_aa: CASIPDGPQDNEQFF
v_call: TRBV11-2
d_call: -

cdr3_aa: CASTIGQAVYGYTF
v_call: TRBV12-3/TRBV12-4
d_call: TRBD1

cdr3_aa: CASSRGRGQGGYTGELFF
v_call: TRBV6-1
d_call: TRBD1

cdr3_aa: CASSLVSSGSYEQYF
v_call: TRBV7-2
d_call: TRBD2

cdr3_aa: CASSVSGPGNTIYF
v_call: TRBV9
d_call: -

cdr3_aa: CASSPTTGPGGYTDTQYF
v_call: TRBV7-9
d_call: TRBD1

cdr3_aa: CASSPPSAEAFF
v_call: TRBV7-9
d_call: -

cdr3_aa: CASSLGTGRYTF
v_call: TRBV28
d_call: -